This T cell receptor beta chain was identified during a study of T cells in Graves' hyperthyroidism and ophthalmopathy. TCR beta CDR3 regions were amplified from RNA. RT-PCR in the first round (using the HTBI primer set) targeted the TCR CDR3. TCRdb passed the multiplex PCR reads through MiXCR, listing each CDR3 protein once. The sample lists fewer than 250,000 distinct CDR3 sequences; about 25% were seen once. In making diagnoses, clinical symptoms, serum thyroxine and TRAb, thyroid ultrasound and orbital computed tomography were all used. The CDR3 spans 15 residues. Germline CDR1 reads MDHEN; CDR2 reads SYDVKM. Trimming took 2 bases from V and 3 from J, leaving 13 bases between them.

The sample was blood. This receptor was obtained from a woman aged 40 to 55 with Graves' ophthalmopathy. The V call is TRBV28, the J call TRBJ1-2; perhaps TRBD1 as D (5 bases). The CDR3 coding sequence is TGTGCCAGCAGTTTAGGGGGATTTACGGACTATGGCTACACCTTC. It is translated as CASSLGGFTDYGYTF.